What follows are 3 T cell receptor beta chains derived from one specimen sequenced in a study of identical twins. Via MiXCR, TCRdb re-called the 5' RACE reads, giving one row per CDR3 protein. The sample records 400,000 to 500,000 distinct CDR3 sequences, under 20% being singletons. Sequenced: naive T cells sorted from blood. These receptors were collected from a man aged 50 to 59 in good health.

This clonotype is a singleton in its sample. The V and J genes are TRBV6-5 and TRBJ2-1, with TRBD1 identical over 9 bases. The trim removed 5 bases at V and 15 bases at J, leaving 8 bases unmatched. The CDR3 has 12 residues. Looked up from germline, CDR1 is MNHEY and CDR2 is SVGAGI. CDR3: CASSAGQGNWFF. The CDR3 DNA is TGTGCCAGCAGTGCTGGACAGGGGAATTGGTTCTTC.

This clonotype was counted only a few times. V and J are TRBV7-9 and TRBJ2-1, with TRBD1 identical over 8 bases. Germline V gene sequence: CDR1 SEHNR, CDR2 FQNEAQ (reference sequence). The CDR3 loop spans 16 amino acids. V shed 5 bases and J 8 bases; nucleotides not matched to a gene: 14. CDR3 protein: CASSNPRGRQVDEQFF. The CDR3 DNA follows: TGTGCCAGCAGCAACCCCAGGGGGCGCCAGGTCGATGAGCAGTTCTTC.

This chain uses TRBV5-1 with TRBJ2-7, with TRBD2 identical over 8 bases. The CDR3 totals 14 residues. Germline trimming cut 3 bases from V and 4 bases from J; bases unmatched to any gene: 6. The germline V gene has CDR1 SGHRS and CDR2 YFSETQ. Here the CDR3 reads CASSWGGGRYEQYF. The CDR3, as DNA: TGCGCCAGCAGCTGGGGGGGCGGGAGGTACGAGCAGTACTTC.